This T cell receptor beta chain was recovered during a study of T cell responses to AZD1222 COVID-19 vaccine. Study findings and constraints: A mostly white British donor set with more females was recruited, and clonal diversity was possibly underestimated. Spike-specific TCR breadth rose after two AZD1222 doses, and depth rose as well.

After removal of 3 bases from V and 0 bases from J, the junction contained 4 bases not matched to a gene. The CDR3 length is 14 residues. Per the germline V gene, CDR1 is DFQATT and CDR2 is SNEGSKA (reference sequence). This table comes from immunoSEQ multiplex PCR, and its TCRdb copy is limited to in-frame clones, with some not included. The table records more than 70,000 clones, more than 85% of them present only once. Second-dose intervals near 4 or 12 weeks were combined. Remarks on this clone: What it binds is not known.

The chain employs TRBV20-1 and TRBJ2-7, with TRBD1 matching 8 bases. The specimen comprised peripheral blood, sampled 28 days after the second AZD1222 dose. This TCR was recovered from an adult who received the AZD1222 COVID-19 vaccine. DNA for the CDR3: TGCAGTGCTAGTGTGGACAGGGCCTCCTACGAGCAGTACTTC. It specifies CSASVDRASYEQYF.